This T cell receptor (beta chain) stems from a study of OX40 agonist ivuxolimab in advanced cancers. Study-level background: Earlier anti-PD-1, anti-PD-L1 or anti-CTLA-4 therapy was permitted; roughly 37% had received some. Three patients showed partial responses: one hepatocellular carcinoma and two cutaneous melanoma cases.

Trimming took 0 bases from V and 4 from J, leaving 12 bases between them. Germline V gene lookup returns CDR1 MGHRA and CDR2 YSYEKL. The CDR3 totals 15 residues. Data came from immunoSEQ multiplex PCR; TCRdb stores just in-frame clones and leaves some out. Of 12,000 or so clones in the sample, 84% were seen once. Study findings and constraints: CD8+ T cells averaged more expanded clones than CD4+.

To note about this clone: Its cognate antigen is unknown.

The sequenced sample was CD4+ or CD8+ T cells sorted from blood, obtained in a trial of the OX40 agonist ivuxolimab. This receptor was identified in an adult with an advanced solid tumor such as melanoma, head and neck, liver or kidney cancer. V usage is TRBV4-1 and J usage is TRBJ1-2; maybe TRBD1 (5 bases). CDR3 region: CASSQESGNLYGYTF. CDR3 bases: TGCGCCAGCAGCCAAGAATCAGGGAATCTCTATGGCTACACCTTC.